What follows are 20 T cell receptor beta chains derived from one specimen sequenced in a study of blood T cell repertoires in COVID-19. Data came from immunoSEQ multiplex PCR; TCRdb stores just in-frame clones and leaves some out. There are tens of thousands of clones in the sample; 88% occur only once, and 2.9% lies in the top ten. What was sequenced was peripheral blood. The source of these receptors is a woman of 80 years or more with acute or convalescent COVID-19.

V and J are TRBV19 and TRBJ1-5, with 10 bases fitting TRBD1. Germline V gene lookup returns CDR1 LNHDA and CDR2 SQIVND (reference sequence). The ends lost 2 bases at V and 11 bases at J; junction bases unmatched: 9. This CDR3 has 15 residues. The CDR3 loop is CASSIPGQGLRAQHF. CDR3 DNA: TGTGCCAGTAGTATACCGGGACAGGGGCTTAGGGCCCAGCATTTT.

The chain links TRBV18 to TRBJ1-5; 7 bases line up with TRBD1. Germline CDR1 and CDR2: KGHSH and LQKENI. J was trimmed by 3 bases and V by 2 bases; bases with no gene match: 4. There are 15 residues in the CDR3. This chain's CDR3 is CASSPSQGDNQPQHF. CDR3 DNA: TGTGCCAGCTCACCATCGCAGGGGGACAATCAGCCCCAGCATTTT.

A note on this clone: At one end, the junction sequence differs from germline, possibly due to a read error. The chain joins TRBV7-7 to TRBJ2-7, with TRBD1 identical over 8 bases. This CDR3 is built from 13 residues. Germline V gene data show CDR1 as SSHAT and CDR2 as FNYEAQ (reference sequence). This CDR3 is CASSPQADRDKVF. In DNA form, the CDR3 reads TGTGCTAGCAGCCCCCAGGCGGACAGGGACAAGGTCTTC.

The V and J genes are TRBV3-1 (or the pseudogene TRBV3-2) and TRBJ2-2; D is perhaps TRBD1 (6 bases). The CDR3 extends over 14 amino acids. V lost 3 bases and J 10 bases, leaving 15 bases between the germline ends. CDR1 and CDR2 from the germline V gene are LGHDT and YNNKEL (reference sequence). As DNA, the CDR3 is TGTGCCAGCAGCCAGGATGGACAGCTCTCGGAGCTGTTTTTT. It encodes CASSQDGQLSELFF.

This rearrangement joins TRBV28 to TRBJ1-6; D may be TRBD1 (5 bases). The CDR3 is 15 amino acids. Between the trimmed V and J ends, which lost 2 bases and 4 bases, there was a span of 9 bases. Looked up from germline, CDR1 is MDHEN and CDR2 is SYDVKM. The CDR3 sequence is CASSLQGPYNSPLHF. The CDR3 coding sequence is TGTGCCAGCAGTTTACAGGGCCCTTATAATTCACCCCTCCACTTT.

This clone was counted once. V gene TRBV2 combines with J gene TRBJ1-1; possible D gene TRBD1, 5 bases. The V gene lost 4 bases and the J gene lost 4 bases, with 10 bases spanning the gap. Germline values: CDR1 SNHLY, CDR2 FYNNEI. This CDR3 region has 13 residues. DNA for the CDR3: TGTGCCAGCAGTGCCGGGGGAGTCACTGAAGCTTTCTTT. It is translated as CASSAGGVTEAFF.

The chain couples TRBV18 to TRBJ1-1; no reliable D call. Trimming removed 3 bases from V and 5 bases from J, with 10 bases in between. Germline CDR1 is KGHSH and CDR2 is LQKENI. The CDR3 length is 13 residues. The CDR3 DNA follows: TGTGCCAGCTCACCGCCGAGCCTTACTGAAGCTTTCTTT. Encoded protein: CASSPPSLTEAFF.

This clone was detected only once. The J gene is TRBJ2-2, the V gene TRBV5-4; 10 bases align to TRBD2. The CDR3 consists of 16 residues. The junction had 3 bases not matched to a gene; V was cut back by 4 bases and J by 0 bases. Germline-derived CDR1 and CDR2 are SGHNT and YYREEE (reference sequence). The CDR3 sequence is CASSLGLAANTGELFF. DNA of the CDR3: TGTGCCAGCAGCCTAGGACTAGCGGCGAACACCGGGGAGCTGTTTTTT.

This chain links TRBV12-3 or TRBV12-4 with TRBJ1-1; D is undetermined. Trimming pared 8 bases from V and 0 bases from J, leaving 10 bases between. The CDR3 is 13 residues long. The CDR3 coding sequence is TGTGCCAGCGGCCTTGGTATGAACACTGAAGCTTTCTTT. Protein product: CASGLGMNTEAFF.

CDR3 sequence reads: CASSSLRGGSWGQPQHF. CDR3 coding DNA: TGTGCCAGCAGTTCGCTCCGAGGGGGAAGTTGGGGACAGCCCCAGCATTTT. The V and J genes are TRBV27 and TRBJ1-5, with D possibly matching TRBD1 (6 bases). Germline-derived CDR1 and CDR2 are MNHEY and SMNVEV (reference sequence). Trimming pared 4 bases from V and 7 bases from J, leaving 23 bases between. The CDR3 is 17 residues long.

The rearrangement uses TRBV4-3 and TRBJ1-6; D not resolved. V lost 0 bases and J lost 7, with 16 bases in between. The CDR3 extends over 17 amino acids. Germline V gene sequence: CDR1 LGHNA, CDR2 YSLEER. CDR3 sequence (DNA): TGCGCCAGCAGCCAAGAAATTGAGGCGCCTAACAATTCACCCCTCCACTTT. Translation: CASSQEIEAPNNSPLHF.

In its sample, this clone was seen once. The chain has TRBV2 and TRBJ1-5, with TRBD1 matching over 9 bases. J was trimmed by 2 bases and V by 5 bases; bases with no gene match: 10. Germline-derived CDR1 and CDR2 are SNHLY and FYNNEI. The CDR3 runs to 17 residues. The CDR3 here is CASSLQGAGLGNQPQHF. Here the CDR3 DNA reads TGTGCCAGCAGTTTACAGGGGGCCGGTTTGGGCAATCAGCCCCAGCATTTT.

This clone was found once. The gene calls are TRBV10-3 and TRBJ1-1, with D tentatively TRBD1 (5 bases). Germline CDR1 ENHRY, CDR2 SYGVKD. CDR3 length: 13 residues. V was trimmed by 2 bases and J by 5 bases, leaving 9 bases between them. In DNA form, the CDR3 reads TGTGCCATCAGTGAGGTCGGGGGGACTGAAGCTTTCTTT. As protein: CAISEVGGTEAFF.

This clone has only a few counts. The chain uses TRBV5-3 and TRBJ2-1; TRBD2 aligns across 9 bases. TRBV5-3 is an ORF; its function is uncertain. The CDR3 runs to 17 residues. Trimming removed 4 bases from V and 2 bases from J; junction bases left unmatched: 10. The CDR3 is CARSAIAGVSAYNEQFF. The CDR3 nucleotides read TGTGCCAGAAGCGCAATAGCGGGAGTGTCCGCCTACAATGAGCAGTTCTTC.

Concerning this clone itself: The junction and the germline gene differ at one end; a read error may be behind it. The chain has TRBV7-7 and TRBJ2-3; 7 bases line up with TRBD2. Germline V gene sequence: CDR1 SSHAT, CDR2 FNYEAQ (reference sequence). This CDR3 region has 15 residues. DNA of the CDR3: TGTGCTAGCAGCTTAGTGGGAGGGTCCGGAGATACGCAGTATTTT. Its protein product is CASSLVGGSGDTQYF.

The genes are TRBV7-8 and TRBJ1-5; no reliable D call. Germline V gene sequence: CDR1 SGHVS, CDR2 FQNEAQ. Deletions cut 4 bases from V and 6 bases from J, with 10 bases between. CDR3 size: 13 residues. The DNA of the CDR3 is TGTGCCAGCAGCTCCTCTGAGGGTCAGCCCCAGCATTTT. Protein product: CASSSSEGQPQHF. The entire variable domain, with the rest obtained from reference TRBV7-8 and TRBJ1-5, is as follows: GAGVSQSPRYKVAKRGQDVALRCDPISGHVSLFWYQQALGQGPEFLTYFQNEAQLDKSGLPSDRFFAERPEGSVSTLKIQRTQQEDSAVYLCASSSSEGQPQHFGDGTRLSIL.

This sequence joins TRBV6-5 and TRBJ2-1; 7 nucleotides match TRBD1. The ends lost 0 bases at V and 10 bases at J; junction bases unmatched: 3. The CDR3 covers 13 residues. Germline loops: CDR1 MNHEY, CDR2 SVGAGI. CDR3 DNA: TGTGCCAGCAGTTACTCGACAGGGTCCGAGCAGTTCTTC. Translation gives CASSYSTGSEQFF.

The rearrangement uses TRBV20-1 and TRBJ1-5; D ambiguous. Per the germline V gene, CDR1 is DFQATT and CDR2 is SNEGSKA (reference sequence). The CDR3 length is 15 residues. V was trimmed by 3 bases and J by 3 bases, leaving 15 bases between them. CDR3 coding DNA: TGCAGTGCTAGTGGAGGGAGAGGGATCAATCAGCCCCAGCATTTT. Protein sequence: CSASGGRGINQPQHF.

This clone has just a few counts. V is TRBV19 and J is TRBJ1-1; D is perhaps TRBD1 (6 bases). The CDR3 loop spans 14 amino acids. The V and J ends lost 2 bases and 6 bases respectively, with 13 bases between them. Germline values: CDR1 LNHDA, CDR2 SQIVND (reference sequence). CDR3 loop: CASSIQAGDAEAFF. CDR3 DNA sequence: TGTGCCAGTAGTATACAAGCAGGGGATGCTGAAGCTTTCTTT.

The V and J genes are TRBV5-6 and TRBJ2-1, with TRBD2 matching over 8 bases. This CDR3 has 14 residues. Germline assignment: CDR1 SGHDT and CDR2 YYEEEE. With 4 bases clipped from V and 9 bases from J, the junction kept 9 bases outside the gene matches. The CDR3 DNA reads as TGTGCCAGCAGCGTGTTGGGACTAGTAGGTGAGCAGTTCTTC. Amino acids: CASSVLGLVGEQFF.